This entry describes one TCR beta chain. As yet, its antigen is unknown. The data stem from a study of T cells after posttransplantation cyclophosphamide. Study results and caveats: Later post-transplant blood repertoires were often dominated by donor CD8+ memory clones. Blood and skin or GI T cell repertoires showed limited TRB overlap.

Produced via immunoSEQ multiplex PCR; TCRdb's table is partial and in-frame only. The sample gives approximately 19,000 clones, 75% to 90% of which show up once; 6% to 8% is in the top ten. V shed 0 bases and J shed 0 bases, with 9 bases lying between them. The V gene's germline CDR1 is SGDLS and CDR2 YYNGEE. The CDR3 sequence is 15 residues long. Cyclophosphamide on days +3 and +4 followed busulfan-fludarabine conditioning and a marrow graft. The sequencing used PBMCs, collected after allogeneic stem cell transplant with posttransplant cyclophosphamide. The rearrangement joins TRBV9 to TRBJ1-1; D might be TRBD1 (5 bases). This sequence originates from a female patient between 35 and 55 years old who received an allogeneic stem cell transplant from a related donor, was CMV-positive, and had no GVHD. The T cells may partly be graft donor cells. This CDR3 is CASSVGRGVNTEAFF. The CDR3 DNA reads as TGTGCCAGCAGCGTAGGGCGGGGGGTGAACACTGAAGCTTTCTTT.